This T cell receptor beta chain was observed in a study of cytomegalovirus exposure and HLA in healthy donors. Overall study results and limits: An analysis done earlier found most TCR beta V segments productive about 87% or about 30% of the time. TCR beta V- and J-gene trimming was later associated with a missense DCLRE1C variant. Accounts indicate the classifier identified cytomegalovirus status with strong specificity and sensitivity. As confirmed in vitro, a few CMV-associated chains were specific for CMV antigens.

On this clone: Its target is unknown.

From germline, CDR1 is SGHKS and CDR2 YYEKEE (reference sequence). This CDR3 region has 15 residues. V dropped 2 bases and J dropped 3 bases, with 12 bases sitting between them. This PCR relied on a set of 60 Vbeta primers and 13 Jbeta primers. Produced via immunoSEQ multiplex PCR; TCRdb's table is partial and in-frame only. The data show approximately 190,000 clones, with 75% to 90% seen just once and around 1% held by the top ten. This chain connects TRBV5-5 to TRBJ1-5, with unresolved D. This clonotype originated in a boy between 2 and 10 years old in good health and CMV-seronegative. The sample consisted of PBMCs. CDR3 DNA sequence: TGTGCCAGCAGCTTTTCCTGGGCTCCCAATCAGCCCCAGCATTTT. It yields the protein CASSFSWAPNQPQHF.